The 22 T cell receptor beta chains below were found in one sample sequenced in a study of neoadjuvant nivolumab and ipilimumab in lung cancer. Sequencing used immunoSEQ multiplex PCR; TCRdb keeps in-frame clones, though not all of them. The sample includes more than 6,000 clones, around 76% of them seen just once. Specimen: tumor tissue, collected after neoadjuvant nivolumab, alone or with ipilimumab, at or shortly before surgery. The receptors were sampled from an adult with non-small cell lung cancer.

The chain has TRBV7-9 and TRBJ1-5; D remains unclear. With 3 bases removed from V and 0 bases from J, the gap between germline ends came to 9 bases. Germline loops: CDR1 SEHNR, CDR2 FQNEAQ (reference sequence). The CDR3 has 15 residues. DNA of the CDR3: TGTGCCAGCAGCTTTGATAGAACTAGCAATCAGCCCCAGCATTTT. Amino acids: CASSFDRTSNQPQHF. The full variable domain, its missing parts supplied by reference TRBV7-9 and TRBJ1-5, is DTGVSQNPRHKITKRGQNVTFRCDPISEHNRLYWYRQTLGQGPEFLTYFQNEAQLEKSRLLSDRFSAERPKGSFSTLEIQRTEQGDSAMYLCASSFDRTSNQPQHFGDGTRLSIL.

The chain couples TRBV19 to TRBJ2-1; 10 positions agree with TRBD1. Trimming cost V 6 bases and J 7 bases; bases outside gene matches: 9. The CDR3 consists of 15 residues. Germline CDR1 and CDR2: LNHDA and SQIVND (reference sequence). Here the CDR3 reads CASRYRDRGRNEQFF. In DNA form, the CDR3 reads TGTGCCAGTAGATACCGGGACAGGGGTAGGAATGAGCAGTTCTTC.

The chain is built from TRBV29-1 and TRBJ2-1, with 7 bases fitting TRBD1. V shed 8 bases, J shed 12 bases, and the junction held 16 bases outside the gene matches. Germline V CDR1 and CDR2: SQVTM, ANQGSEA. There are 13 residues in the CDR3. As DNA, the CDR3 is TGCAGCCTTTCCGGGACAGATCTTCAACGGCAGTTCTTC. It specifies CSLSGTDLQRQFF.

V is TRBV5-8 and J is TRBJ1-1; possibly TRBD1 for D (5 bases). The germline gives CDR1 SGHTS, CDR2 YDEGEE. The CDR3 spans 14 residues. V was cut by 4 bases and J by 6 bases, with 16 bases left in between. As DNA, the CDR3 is TGTGCCAGCAGCCGGCGGGGCCAGGCCCCTGAAGCTTTCTTT. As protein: CASSRRGQAPEAFF.

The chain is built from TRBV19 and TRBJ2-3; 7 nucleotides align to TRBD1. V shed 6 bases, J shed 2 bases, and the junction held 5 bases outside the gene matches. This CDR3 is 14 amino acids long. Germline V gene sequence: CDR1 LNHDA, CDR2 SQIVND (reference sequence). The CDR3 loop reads CASRRQGNTDTQYF. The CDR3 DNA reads TGTGCCAGTAGGAGACAGGGAAACACAGATACGCAGTATTTT.

The CDR3 is CASSLGQPYGYTF. In DNA, the CDR3 is TGTGCCAGCAGCTTAGGCCAGCCCTATGGCTACACCTTC. This chain links TRBV7-9 with TRBJ1-2; D not certain. The CDR3 consists of 13 residues. V dropped 1 base and J dropped 4 bases, with 7 bases sitting between them. Germline V gene data show CDR1 as SEHNR and CDR2 as FQNEAQ (reference sequence). Based on the CDR3 plus reference TRBV7-9 and TRBJ1-2, the full variable domain is DTGVSQNPRHKITKRGQNVTFRCDPISEHNRLYWYRQTLGQGPEFLTYFQNEAQLEKSRLLSDRFSAERPKGSFSTLEIQRTEQGDSAMYLCASSLGQPYGYTFGSGTRLTVV.

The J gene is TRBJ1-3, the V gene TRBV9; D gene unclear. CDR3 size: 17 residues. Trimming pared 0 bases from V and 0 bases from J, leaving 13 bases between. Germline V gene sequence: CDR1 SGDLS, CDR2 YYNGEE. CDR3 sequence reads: CASSVEVWPDSGNTIYF. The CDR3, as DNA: TGTGCCAGCAGCGTAGAGGTATGGCCGGACTCTGGAAACACCATATATTTT.

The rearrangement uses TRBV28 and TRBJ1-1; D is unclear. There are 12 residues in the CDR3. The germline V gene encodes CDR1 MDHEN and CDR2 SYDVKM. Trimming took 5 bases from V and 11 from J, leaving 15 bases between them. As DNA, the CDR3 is TGTGCCAGCAGTCCGCGGGAGTTCGGGGCTTTCTTT. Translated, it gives CASSPREFGAFF.

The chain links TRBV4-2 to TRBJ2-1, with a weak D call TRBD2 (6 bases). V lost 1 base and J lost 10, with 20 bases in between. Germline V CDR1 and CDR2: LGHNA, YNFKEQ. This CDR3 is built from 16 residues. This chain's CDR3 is CASSQGFSGNTGEQFF. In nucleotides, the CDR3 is TGTGCCAGCAGCCAAGGCTTTAGCGGTAACACAGGAGAGCAGTTCTTC.

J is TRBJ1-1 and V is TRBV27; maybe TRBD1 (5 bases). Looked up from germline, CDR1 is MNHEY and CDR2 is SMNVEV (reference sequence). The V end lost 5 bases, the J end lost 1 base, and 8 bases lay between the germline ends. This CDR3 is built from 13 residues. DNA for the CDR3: TGTGCCAGCAGTCTTGACAGGAACACTGAAGCTTTCTTT. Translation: CASSLDRNTEAFF.

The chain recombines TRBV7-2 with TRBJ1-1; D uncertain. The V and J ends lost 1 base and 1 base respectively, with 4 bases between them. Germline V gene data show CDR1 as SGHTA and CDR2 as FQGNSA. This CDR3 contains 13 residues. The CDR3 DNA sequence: TGTGCCAGCAGCTTAGAGAAGAACACTGAAGCTTTCTTT. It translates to CASSLEKNTEAFF.

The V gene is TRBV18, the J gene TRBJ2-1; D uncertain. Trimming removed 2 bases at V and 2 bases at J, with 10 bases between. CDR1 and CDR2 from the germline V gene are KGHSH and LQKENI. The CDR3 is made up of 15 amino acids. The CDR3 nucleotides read TGTGCCAGCTCACCAAGGGTATGGGCCTACAATGAGCAGTTCTTC. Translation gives CASSPRVWAYNEQFF.

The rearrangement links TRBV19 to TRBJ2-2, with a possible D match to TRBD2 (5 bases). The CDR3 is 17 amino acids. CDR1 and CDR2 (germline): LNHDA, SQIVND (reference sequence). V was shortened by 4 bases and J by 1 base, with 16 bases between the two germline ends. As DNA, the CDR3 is TGTGCCAGTAGTAAGGGTTCAGGAGGATTGAACACCGGGGAGCTGTTTTTT. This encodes CASSKGSGGLNTGELFF.

The CDR3 DNA reads TGTGCCAGCAGCTCCGGGGGTAAAGAGACCCAGTACTTC. It encodes CASSSGGKETQYF. The chain recombines TRBV7-9 with TRBJ2-5; tentative D call: TRBD2 (6 bases). CDR3 size: 13 residues. The germline V gene encodes CDR1 SEHNR and CDR2 FQNEAQ (reference sequence). V gave up 4 bases and J gave up 3 bases, with 9 bases separating them.

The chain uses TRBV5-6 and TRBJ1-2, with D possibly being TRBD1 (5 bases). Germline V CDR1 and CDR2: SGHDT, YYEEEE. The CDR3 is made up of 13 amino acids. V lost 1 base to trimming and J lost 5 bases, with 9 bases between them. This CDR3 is CASSLRGDYGYTF. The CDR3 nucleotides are TGTGCCAGCAGCTTGAGAGGGGATTATGGCTACACCTTC.

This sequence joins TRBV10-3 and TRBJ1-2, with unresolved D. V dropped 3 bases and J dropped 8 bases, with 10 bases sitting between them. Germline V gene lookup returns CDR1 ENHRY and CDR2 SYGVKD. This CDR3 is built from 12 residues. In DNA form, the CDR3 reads TGTGCCATCAGTGAAGTGGATCAGGGCTACACCTTC. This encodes CAISEVDQGYTF.

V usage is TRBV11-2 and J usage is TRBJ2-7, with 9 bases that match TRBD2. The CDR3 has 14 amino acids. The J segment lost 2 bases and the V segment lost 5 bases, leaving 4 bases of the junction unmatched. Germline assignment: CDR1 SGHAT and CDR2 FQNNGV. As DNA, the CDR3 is TGTGCCAGCAGCCTTAGCGGGAGCACCTACGAGCAGTACTTC. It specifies CASSLSGSTYEQYF.

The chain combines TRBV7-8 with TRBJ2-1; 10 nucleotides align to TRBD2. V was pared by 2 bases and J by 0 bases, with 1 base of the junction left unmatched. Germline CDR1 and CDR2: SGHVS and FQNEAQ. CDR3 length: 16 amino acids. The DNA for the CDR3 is TGTGCCAGCAGCTTATTAGCGGGAGGCTCCTACAATGAGCAGTTCTTC. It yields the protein CASSLLAGGSYNEQFF.

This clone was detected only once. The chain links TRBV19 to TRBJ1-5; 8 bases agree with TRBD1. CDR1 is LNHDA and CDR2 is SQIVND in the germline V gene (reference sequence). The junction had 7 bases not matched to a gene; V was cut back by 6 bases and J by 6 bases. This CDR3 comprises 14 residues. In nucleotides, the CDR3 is TGTGCCAGTAGAATCGGACAGGGTAGTCAGCCCCAGCATTTT. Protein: CASRIGQGSQPQHF.

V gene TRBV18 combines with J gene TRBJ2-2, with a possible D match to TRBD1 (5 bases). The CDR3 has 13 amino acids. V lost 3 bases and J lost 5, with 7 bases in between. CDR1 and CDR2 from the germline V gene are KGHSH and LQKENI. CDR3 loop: CASSPGRTGELFF. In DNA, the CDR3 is TGTGCCAGCTCACCGGGGCGGACCGGGGAGCTGTTTTTT.

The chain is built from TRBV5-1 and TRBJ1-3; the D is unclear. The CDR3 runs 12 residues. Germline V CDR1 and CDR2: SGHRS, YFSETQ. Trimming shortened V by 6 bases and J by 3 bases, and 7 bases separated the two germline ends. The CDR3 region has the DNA TGCGCCAGCAAGGACGGTGGAAACACCATATATTTT. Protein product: CASKDGGNTIYF.

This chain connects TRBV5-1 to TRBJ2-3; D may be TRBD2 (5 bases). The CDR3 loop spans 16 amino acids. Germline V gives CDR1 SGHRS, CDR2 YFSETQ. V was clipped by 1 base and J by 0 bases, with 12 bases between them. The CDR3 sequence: CASSLSGRDSTDTQYF. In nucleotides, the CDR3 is TGCGCCAGCAGCTTGAGCGGCAGAGATAGCACAGATACGCAGTATTTT.